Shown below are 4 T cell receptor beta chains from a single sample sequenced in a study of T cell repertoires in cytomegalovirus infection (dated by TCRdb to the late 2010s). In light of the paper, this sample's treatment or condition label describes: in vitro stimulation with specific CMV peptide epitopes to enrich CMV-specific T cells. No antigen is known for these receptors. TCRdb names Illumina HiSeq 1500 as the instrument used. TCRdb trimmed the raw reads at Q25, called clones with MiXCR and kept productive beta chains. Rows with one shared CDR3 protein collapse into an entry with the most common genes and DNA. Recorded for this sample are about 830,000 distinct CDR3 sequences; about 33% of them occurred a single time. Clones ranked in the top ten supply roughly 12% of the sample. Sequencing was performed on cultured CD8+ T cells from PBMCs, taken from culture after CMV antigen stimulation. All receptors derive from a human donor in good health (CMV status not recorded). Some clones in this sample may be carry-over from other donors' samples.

The CDR3 DNA follows: TGTGCCACGGAGAAGGGGCGCGATGAGCAGTTCTTC. Its protein is CATEKGRDEQFF. The chain is built from TRBV7-9 and TRBJ2-1; D is possibly TRBD1 (5 bases). From germline, CDR1 is SEHNR and CDR2 FQNEAQ (reference sequence). The CDR3 is made up of 12 amino acids. Deletions cut 10 bases from V and 8 bases from J, with 15 bases between.

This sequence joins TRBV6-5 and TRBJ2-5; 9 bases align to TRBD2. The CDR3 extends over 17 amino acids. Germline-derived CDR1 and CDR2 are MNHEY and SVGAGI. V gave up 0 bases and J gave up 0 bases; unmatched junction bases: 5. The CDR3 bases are TGTGCCAGCAGTTACTCTCTAGCGGGGAAGTACCAAGAGACCCAGTACTTC. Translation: CASSYSLAGKYQETQYF.

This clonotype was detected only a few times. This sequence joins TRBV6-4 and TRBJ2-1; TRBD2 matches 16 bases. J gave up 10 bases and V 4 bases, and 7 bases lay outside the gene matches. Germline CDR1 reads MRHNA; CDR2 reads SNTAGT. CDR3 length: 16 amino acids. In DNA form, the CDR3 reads TGTGCCAGCAGTGTCCAGGGACTAGCGGGGGGGCAGGAGCAGTTCTTC. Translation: CASSVQGLAGGQEQFF.

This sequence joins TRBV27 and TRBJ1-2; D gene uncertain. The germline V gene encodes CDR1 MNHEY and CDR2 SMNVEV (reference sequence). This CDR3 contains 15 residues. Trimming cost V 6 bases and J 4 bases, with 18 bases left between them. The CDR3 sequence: CASSRRPGSPYGYTF. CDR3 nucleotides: TGTGCCAGCAGCCGGAGACCGGGGTCCCCCTATGGCTACACCTTC.